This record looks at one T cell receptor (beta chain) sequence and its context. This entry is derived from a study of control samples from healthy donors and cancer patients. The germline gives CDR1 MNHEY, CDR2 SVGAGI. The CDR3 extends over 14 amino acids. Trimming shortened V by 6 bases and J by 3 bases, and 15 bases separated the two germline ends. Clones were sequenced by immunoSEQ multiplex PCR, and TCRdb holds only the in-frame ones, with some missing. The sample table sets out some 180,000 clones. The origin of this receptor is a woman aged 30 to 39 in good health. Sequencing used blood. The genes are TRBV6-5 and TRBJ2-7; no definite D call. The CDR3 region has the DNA TGTGCCAGCAGCCTAACGGACGGGTACTACGAGCAGTACTTC. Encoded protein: CASSLTDGYYEQYF.